This TCR beta chain was captured in a study of T cell changes during pregnancy in multiple sclerosis. The CDR3 is made up of 16 amino acids. V lost 2 bases, J lost 1 base, and 14 bases lay in between. CDR1 and CDR2 (germline): SGDLS, YYNGEE. TCRdb's table, derived via immunoSEQ multiplex PCR, lists solely in-frame clones and lacks some. The sample records about 38,000 clones, approximately 94% being singletons. Sequenced material: CD4+ T cells from peripheral blood mononuclear cells, taken in the second trimester of pregnancy. The chain recombines TRBV9 with TRBJ2-3, with TRBD2 as a possible D gene (5 bases). This clonotype originated in a female donor with multiple sclerosis, enrolled in a pregnancy study. This CDR3 reads CASSVGRGSRTDTQYF. CDR3 sequence (DNA): TGTGCCAGCAGCGTGGGAAGAGGGTCTCGCACAGATACGCAGTATTTT.